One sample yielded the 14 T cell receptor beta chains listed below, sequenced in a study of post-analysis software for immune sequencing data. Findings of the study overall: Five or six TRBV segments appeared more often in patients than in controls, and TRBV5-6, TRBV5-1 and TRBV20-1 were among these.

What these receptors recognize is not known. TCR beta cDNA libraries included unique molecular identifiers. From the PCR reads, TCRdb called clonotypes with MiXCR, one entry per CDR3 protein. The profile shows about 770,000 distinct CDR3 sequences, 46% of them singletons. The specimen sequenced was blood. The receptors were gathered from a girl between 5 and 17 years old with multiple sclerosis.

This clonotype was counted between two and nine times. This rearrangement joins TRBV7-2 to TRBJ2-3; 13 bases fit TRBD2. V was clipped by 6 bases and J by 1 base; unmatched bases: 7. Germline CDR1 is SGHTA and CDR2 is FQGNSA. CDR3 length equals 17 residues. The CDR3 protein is CASSSGLAGVGTDTQYF. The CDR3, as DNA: TGTGCCAGCAGTTCCGGACTAGCGGGAGTCGGCACAGATACGCAGTATTTT.

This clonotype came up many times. DNA of the CDR3: TGCGCCAGCAGCTTACGGCGGGAAGAGACCCAGTACTTC. It is translated as CASSLRREETQYF. The rearrangement joins TRBV5-1 to TRBJ2-5, with a weak D call TRBD2 (5 bases). Germline loops: CDR1 SGHRS, CDR2 YFSETQ. V gave up 2 bases and J gave up 3 bases, with 8 bases separating them. The CDR3 runs to 13 residues.

In DNA, the CDR3 is TGCAGTGCCCCGGGACAGTCATTTTCCACAGATACGCAGTATTTT. Translating gives CSAPGQSFSTDTQYF. The gene calls are TRBV20-1 and TRBJ2-3, with 7 positions matching TRBD1. The CDR3 sequence is 15 residues long. Germline V gives CDR1 DFQATT, CDR2 SNEGSKA (reference sequence). V lost 6 bases, J lost 2 bases, and 11 bases stayed unmatched.

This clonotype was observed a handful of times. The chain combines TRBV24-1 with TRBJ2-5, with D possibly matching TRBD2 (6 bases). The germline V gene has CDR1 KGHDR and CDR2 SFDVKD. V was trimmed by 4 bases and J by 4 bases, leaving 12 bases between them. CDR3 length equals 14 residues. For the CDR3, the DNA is TGTGCCACCAGTGACCAGGGACTGGTAGAGACCCAGTACTTC. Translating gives CATSDQGLVETQYF.

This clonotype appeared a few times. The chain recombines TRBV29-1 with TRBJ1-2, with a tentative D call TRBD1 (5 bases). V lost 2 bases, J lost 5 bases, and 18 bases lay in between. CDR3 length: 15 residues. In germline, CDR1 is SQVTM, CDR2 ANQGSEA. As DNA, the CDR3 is TGCAGCGTTGAAACCCCACACAGGAGAAAGTATGGCTACACCTTC. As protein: CSVETPHRRKYGYTF.

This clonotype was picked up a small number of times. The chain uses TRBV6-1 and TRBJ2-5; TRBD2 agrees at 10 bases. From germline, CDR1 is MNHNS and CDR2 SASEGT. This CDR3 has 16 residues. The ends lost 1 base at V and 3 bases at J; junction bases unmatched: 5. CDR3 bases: TGTGCCAGCAGTGAAGGCGCGGGACTAGCGAAAGAGACCCAGTACTTC. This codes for CASSEGAGLAKETQYF.

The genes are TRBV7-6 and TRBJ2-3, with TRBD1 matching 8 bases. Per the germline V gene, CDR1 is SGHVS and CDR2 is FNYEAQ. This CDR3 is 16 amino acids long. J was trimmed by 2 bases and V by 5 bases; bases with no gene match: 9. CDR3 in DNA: TGTGCCAGCAGCCCACCGACAGGGGCCATCACAGATACGCAGTATTTT. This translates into CASSPPTGAITDTQYF.

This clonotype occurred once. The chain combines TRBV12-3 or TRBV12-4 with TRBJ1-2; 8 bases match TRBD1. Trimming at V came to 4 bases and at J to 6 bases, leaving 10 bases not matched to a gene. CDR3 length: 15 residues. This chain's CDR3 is CASSSIPDRVDGYTF. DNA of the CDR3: TGTGCCAGCAGTTCTATACCGGACAGGGTAGATGGCTACACCTTC.

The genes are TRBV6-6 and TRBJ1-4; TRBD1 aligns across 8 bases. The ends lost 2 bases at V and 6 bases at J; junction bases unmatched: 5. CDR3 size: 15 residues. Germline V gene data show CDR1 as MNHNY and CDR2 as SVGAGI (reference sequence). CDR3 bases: TGTGCCAGCAGTTACGTGGACAGGGCAGATGAAAAACTGTTTTTT. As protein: CASSYVDRADEKLFF.

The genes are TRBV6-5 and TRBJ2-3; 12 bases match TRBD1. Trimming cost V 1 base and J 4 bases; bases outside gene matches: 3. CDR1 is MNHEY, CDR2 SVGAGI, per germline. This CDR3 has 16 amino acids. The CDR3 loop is CASSYLGQGAADTQYF. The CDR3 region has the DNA TGTGCCAGCAGTTACTTGGGACAGGGGGCGGCAGATACGCAGTATTTT.

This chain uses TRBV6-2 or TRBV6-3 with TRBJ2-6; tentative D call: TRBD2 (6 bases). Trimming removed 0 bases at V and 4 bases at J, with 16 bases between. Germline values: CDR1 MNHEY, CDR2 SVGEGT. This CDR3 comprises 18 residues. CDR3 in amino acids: CASSYSAGYVSGANVLTF. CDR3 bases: TGTGCCAGCAGTTACTCAGCGGGTTACGTTTCGGGGGCCAACGTCCTGACTTTC.

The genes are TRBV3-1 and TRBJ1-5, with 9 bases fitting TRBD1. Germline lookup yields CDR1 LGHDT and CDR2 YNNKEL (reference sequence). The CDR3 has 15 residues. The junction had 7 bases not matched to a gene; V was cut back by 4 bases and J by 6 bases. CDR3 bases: TGTGCCAGCAGCCCAACGACAGGGGGTAGTCAGCCCCAGCATTTT. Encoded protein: CASSPTTGGSQPQHF.

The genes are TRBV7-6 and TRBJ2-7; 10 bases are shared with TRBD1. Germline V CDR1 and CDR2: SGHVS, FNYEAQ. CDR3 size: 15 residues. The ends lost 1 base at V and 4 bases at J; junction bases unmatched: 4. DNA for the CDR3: TGTGCCAGCAGCTTAGAGACAGGGGGCTCGTACGAGCAGTACTTC. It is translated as CASSLETGGSYEQYF.

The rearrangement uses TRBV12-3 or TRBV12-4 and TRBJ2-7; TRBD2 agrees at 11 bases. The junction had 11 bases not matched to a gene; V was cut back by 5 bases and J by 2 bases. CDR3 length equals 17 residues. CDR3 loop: CASSKGTSGSLTYEQYF. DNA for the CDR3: TGTGCCAGCAGTAAAGGTACTAGCGGGAGTCTCACCTACGAGCAGTACTTC.